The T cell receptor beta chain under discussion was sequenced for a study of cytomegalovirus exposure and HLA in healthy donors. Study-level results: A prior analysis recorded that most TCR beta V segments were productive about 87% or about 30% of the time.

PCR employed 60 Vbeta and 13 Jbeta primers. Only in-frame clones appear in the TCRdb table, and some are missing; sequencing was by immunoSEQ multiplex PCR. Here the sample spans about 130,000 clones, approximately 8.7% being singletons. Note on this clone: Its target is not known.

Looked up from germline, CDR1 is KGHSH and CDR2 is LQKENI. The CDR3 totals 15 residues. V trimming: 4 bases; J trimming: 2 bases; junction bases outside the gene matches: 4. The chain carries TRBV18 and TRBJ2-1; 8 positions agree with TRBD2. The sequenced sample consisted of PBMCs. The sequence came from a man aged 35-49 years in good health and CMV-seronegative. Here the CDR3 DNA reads TGTGCCAGCTCACTTGGACTAGCAACCTACAATGAGCAGTTCTTC. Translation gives CASSLGLATYNEQFF. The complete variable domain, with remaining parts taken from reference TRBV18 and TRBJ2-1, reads NAGVMQNPRHLVRRRGQEARLRCSPMKGHSHVYWYRQLPEEGLKFMVYLQKENIIDESGMPKERFSAEFPKEGPSILRIQQVVRGDSAAYFCASSLGLATYNEQFFGPGTRLTVL.